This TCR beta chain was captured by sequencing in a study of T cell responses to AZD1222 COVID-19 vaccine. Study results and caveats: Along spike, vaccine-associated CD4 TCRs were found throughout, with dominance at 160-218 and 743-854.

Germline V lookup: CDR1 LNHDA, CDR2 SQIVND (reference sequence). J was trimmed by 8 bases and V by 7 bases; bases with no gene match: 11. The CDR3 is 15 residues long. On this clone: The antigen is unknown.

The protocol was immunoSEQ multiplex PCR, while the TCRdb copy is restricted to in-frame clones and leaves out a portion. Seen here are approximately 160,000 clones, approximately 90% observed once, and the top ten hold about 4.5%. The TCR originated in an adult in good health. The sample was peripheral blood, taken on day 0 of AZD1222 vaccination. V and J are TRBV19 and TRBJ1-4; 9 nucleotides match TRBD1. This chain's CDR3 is CASTGPGQGGEKLFF. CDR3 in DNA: TGTGCCAGTACCGGACCGGGACAGGGAGGAGAAAAACTGTTTTTT.